The 32 T cell receptor beta chains reported below all come from one sample, sequenced in a study of T cell responses to AZD1222 COVID-19 vaccine. Clones were sequenced by immunoSEQ multiplex PCR, and TCRdb holds only the in-frame ones, with some missing. Of about 180,000 clones in the sample, about 90% were seen once. The sequencing here drew on peripheral blood, taken on day 0 of AZD1222 vaccination. The source is an adult in good health.

The V call is TRBV4-3, the J call TRBJ1-1, with 11 bases aligning to TRBD1. This CDR3 region has 13 residues. In germline, CDR1 is LGHNA, CDR2 YSLEER. The junction had 2 bases not matched to a gene; V was cut back by 8 bases and J by 3 bases. CDR3 DNA sequence: TGCGCCAGCGCGGGACAGGGGGACACTGAAGCTTTCTTT. Translated, it gives CASAGQGDTEAFF.

The rearrangement links TRBV4-3 to TRBJ1-1, with a weak D call TRBD1 (5 bases). V lost 1 base, J lost 3 bases, and 12 bases lay in between. From germline, CDR1 is LGHNA and CDR2 YSLEER. The CDR3 totals 15 residues. The CDR3 nucleotides are TGCGCCAGCAGCCAAGCTGCGGGGGACCACACTGAAGCTTTCTTT. Translation gives CASSQAAGDHTEAFF.

V and J are TRBV18 and TRBJ1-6; D is possibly TRBD1 (6 bases). This CDR3 is built from 15 residues. V was pared by 3 bases and J by 6 bases, with 12 bases between. CDR1 is KGHSH and CDR2 is LQKENI in the germline V gene. CDR3 loop: CASSPFGQTNSPLHF. The CDR3 DNA reads TGTGCCAGCTCACCTTTTGGACAGACTAATTCACCCCTCCACTTT.

The chain has TRBV7-9 and TRBJ2-1, with 9 positions matching TRBD2. The germline V gene has CDR1 SEHNR and CDR2 FQNEAQ (reference sequence). The V and J ends lost 1 base and 3 bases, in that order; junction bases with no gene match: 1. The CDR3 has 15 residues. CDR3: CASSLGAGGYNEQFF. The CDR3 bases are TGTGCCAGCAGCTTAGGAGCGGGAGGCTACAATGAGCAGTTCTTC.

V is TRBV14 and J is TRBJ2-7; the D gene is possibly TRBD1 (6 bases). V lost 5 bases, J lost 4 bases, and 12 bases lay in between. Germline V lookup: CDR1 SGHDN, CDR2 FVKESK. This CDR3 contains 13 residues. CDR3: CASSAGTNYEQYF. In DNA form, the CDR3 reads TGTGCCAGCAGCGCCGGGACAAATTACGAGCAGTACTTC.

The gene calls are TRBV19 and TRBJ1-3, with unresolved D. The CDR3 has 15 amino acids. The V gene lost 4 bases and the J gene lost 0 bases, with 10 bases spanning the gap. The germline gives CDR1 LNHDA, CDR2 SQIVND (reference sequence). For the CDR3, the DNA is TGTGCCAGTAGTACCATTTTGAGCTCTGGAAACACCATATATTTT. As protein: CASSTILSSGNTIYF. Full variable domain (remainder filled in from reference TRBV19 and TRBJ1-3): DGGITQSPKYLFRKEGQNVTLSCEQNLNHDAMYWYRQDPGQGLRLIYYSQIVNDFQKGDIAEGYSVSREKKESFPLTVTSAQKNPTAFYLCASSTILSSGNTIYFGEGSWLTVV.

The J gene is TRBJ2-1, the V gene TRBV3-1 (or the pseudogene TRBV3-2); 8 bases align to TRBD2. The CDR3 runs 15 residues. After removal of 0 bases from V and 9 bases from J, the junction contained 7 bases not matched to a gene. The germline CDR1 and CDR2 sequences are LGHDT and YNNKEL (reference sequence). The CDR3 nucleotides are TGTGCCAGCAGCCAAGATTCCGGGGGGGGTAGTGAGCAGTTCTTC. It yields the protein CASSQDSGGGSEQFF.

J is TRBJ2-1 and V is TRBV7-6; 9 positions agree with TRBD1. The length of the CDR3 is 16 residues. Germline V CDR1 and CDR2: SGHVS, FNYEAQ. V was clipped by 2 bases and J by 5 bases; unmatched bases: 7. CDR3 sequence (DNA): TGTGCCAGCAGCTTAATCGGACAGGGGACAAACAATGAGCAGTTCTTC. As protein: CASSLIGQGTNNEQFF.

This sequence joins TRBV19 and TRBJ1-2, with 8 bases fitting TRBD1. The CDR3 is made up of 16 amino acids. Germline V gene data show CDR1 as LNHDA and CDR2 as SQIVND (reference sequence). V lost 5 bases to trimming and J lost 0 bases; unmatched junction nucleotides: 8. DNA of the CDR3: TGTGCCAGTAGTCCGCGGGACAGGAGAGCTAACTATGGCTACACCTTC. Its translation is CASSPRDRRANYGYTF.

The genes are TRBV5-1 and TRBJ2-1, with 11 bases identical to TRBD2. V lost 5 bases and J lost 2; bases outside the gene matches: 3. The CDR3 consists of 15 residues. The germline CDR1 and CDR2 sequences are SGHRS and YFSETQ. The CDR3: CASSSSGGTYNEQFF. The DNA of the CDR3 is TGCGCCAGCAGTTCTAGCGGGGGGACCTACAATGAGCAGTTCTTC.

The chain has TRBV7-9 and TRBJ1-1; tentative D call: TRBD1 (5 bases). Germline V gives CDR1 SEHNR, CDR2 FQNEAQ (reference sequence). Trimming removed 2 bases at V and 4 bases at J, with 11 bases between. The CDR3 is made up of 14 amino acids. The CDR3 coding sequence is TGTGCCAGCAGCTTATCGGGGGATGGCACTGAAGCTTTCTTT. Translation: CASSLSGDGTEAFF.

This rearrangement joins TRBV14 to TRBJ2-3, with D possibly TRBD2 on 6 matching bases. The germline V gene has CDR1 SGHDN and CDR2 FVKESK. V lost 4 bases to trimming and J lost 6 bases, with 17 bases between them. This CDR3 contains 15 residues. CDR3 sequence reads: CASSPGRTNADTQYF. CDR3 nucleotides: TGTGCCAGCAGCCCCGGGAGAACTAATGCGGATACGCAGTATTTT. Full variable domain (remainder filled in from reference TRBV14 and TRBJ2-3): EAGVTQFPSHSVIEKGQTVTLRCDPISGHDNLYWYRRVMGKEIKFLLHFVKESKQDESGMPNNRFLAERTGGTYSTLKVQPAELEDSGVYFCASSPGRTNADTQYFGPGTRLTVL.

The rearrangement joins TRBV3-1 (or the pseudogene TRBV3-2) to TRBJ1-4, with no clear D. The CDR3 is 15 residues long. CDR1 is LGHDT and CDR2 is YNNKEL in the germline V gene (reference sequence). Trimming took off 5 bases at V and 6 bases at J, with 16 bases between the two ends. CDR3 residues: CASSKNGYSHEKLFF. The CDR3 bases are TGTGCCAGCAGCAAGAATGGGTACAGTCATGAAAAACTGTTTTTT.

The chain carries TRBV30 and TRBJ1-2; 10 nucleotides line up with TRBD1. Trimming removed 0 bases from V and 8 bases from J; junction bases left unmatched: 6. Germline V lookup: CDR1 GTSNPN, CDR2 SVGIG (reference sequence). CDR3 length: 14 residues. Here the CDR3 reads CAWSVGGQGQGYTF. The DNA of the CDR3 is TGTGCCTGGAGTGTAGGGGGACAGGGGCAGGGCTACACCTTC.

The chain employs TRBV11-3 and TRBJ1-2; TRBD1 aligns across 9 bases. Germline CDR1 and CDR2: SGHNT and YENEEA. Trimming took 4 bases from V and 3 from J; bases not matched to a gene: 6. This CDR3 contains 15 residues. The CDR3 coding sequence is TGTGCCAGCAGCTCCCGGGACAGGGCTTACTATGGCTACACCTTC. Protein product: CASSSRDRAYYGYTF.

The CDR3 loop is CASSFGVTGGRTEAFF. In DNA, the CDR3 is TGTGCCAGCAGCTTTGGGGTTACAGGGGGAAGGACTGAAGCTTTCTTT. This chain uses TRBV7-2 with TRBJ1-1, with TRBD1 matching over 8 bases. The trim removed 3 bases at V and 5 bases at J, leaving 11 bases unmatched. The CDR3 consists of 16 residues. Germline lookup yields CDR1 SGHTA and CDR2 FQGNSA.

This chain uses TRBV28 with TRBJ1-2, with D unclear. V dropped 5 bases and J dropped 4 bases, with 14 bases sitting between them. Germline lookup yields CDR1 MDHEN and CDR2 SYDVKM. There are 14 residues in the CDR3. CDR3 amino acids: CASSLSDGSYGYTF. The CDR3 DNA reads TGTGCCAGCAGTCTCTCCGACGGTTCCTATGGCTACACCTTC.

The table lists this clone with a count of one. The chain combines TRBV28 with TRBJ1-5, with D tentatively TRBD1 (5 bases). Germline V lookup: CDR1 MDHEN, CDR2 SYDVKM. The CDR3 contains 14 residues. V lost 8 bases to trimming and J lost 7 bases, with 18 bases between them. The CDR3 DNA follows: TGTGCCAGCGGCTTGGTGCAGGGATCACAGCCCCAGCATTTT. This translates into CASGLVQGSQPQHF.

The V gene is TRBV9, the J gene TRBJ2-3; no clear D gene. This CDR3 is built from 12 residues. Trimming took off 5 bases at V and 6 bases at J, with 10 bases between the two ends. Germline V lookup: CDR1 SGDLS, CDR2 YYNGEE. Here the CDR3 reads CASSVSSDTQYF. The CDR3 DNA is TGTGCCAGCAGTGTGAGTTCCGATACGCAGTATTTT.

The chain couples TRBV19 to TRBJ1-1, with a tentative D call TRBD1 (5 bases). This CDR3 region has 13 residues. With 7 bases removed from V and 5 bases from J, the gap between germline ends came to 14 bases. Germline V CDR1 and CDR2: LNHDA, SQIVND (reference sequence). The CDR3 protein is CASKLGGGTEAFF. DNA for the CDR3: TGTGCCAGTAAGTTGGGGGGAGGGACTGAAGCTTTCTTT. Complete variable domain (other parts from reference TRBV19 and TRBJ1-1): DGGITQSPKYLFRKEGQNVTLSCEQNLNHDAMYWYRQDPGQGLRLIYYSQIVNDFQKGDIAEGYSVSREKKESFPLTVTSAQKNPTAFYLCASKLGGGTEAFFGQGTRLTVV.

The gene calls are TRBV19 and TRBJ2-1; tentative D call: TRBD2 (5 bases). This CDR3 comprises 12 residues. V gave up 6 bases and J gave up 9 bases, with 12 bases separating them. Per germline, CDR1 LNHDA and CDR2 SQIVND (reference sequence). CDR3 in DNA: TGTGCCAGTAGCCTAACTAGGAGTGAGCAGTTCTTC. Translated, it gives CASSLTRSEQFF.

The chain carries TRBV9 and TRBJ1-3, with D hard to call. Germline lookup yields CDR1 SGDLS and CDR2 YYNGEE. V lost 3 bases, J lost 4 bases, and 17 bases lay in between. The CDR3 consists of 16 residues. CDR3: CASSGPGSLGGNTIYF. The DNA for the CDR3 is TGTGCCAGCAGCGGCCCCGGGTCCCTCGGAGGAAACACCATATATTTT.

This clone was detected only once. The chain combines TRBV6-6 with TRBJ1-6; D is uncertain. This CDR3 spans 14 amino acids. V lost 0 bases to trimming and J lost 7 bases, with 7 bases between them. Germline V gene data show CDR1 as MNHNY and CDR2 as SVGAGI (reference sequence). The CDR3 DNA is TGTGCCAGCAGTTACTCGCACTGGAATTCACCCCTCCACTTT. It yields the protein CASSYSHWNSPLHF.

As concerns this clone: This sample includes further DNA sequences coding for the same CDR3. V usage is TRBV5-1 and J usage is TRBJ1-5; 9 bases fit TRBD1. The CDR3 is made up of 15 amino acids. Germline CDR1 is SGHRS and CDR2 is YFSETQ. The V gene end was trimmed by 0 bases and the J gene end by 3 bases; junction bases not matched to a gene: 1. The CDR3 is CASSLGTGDNQPQHF. The CDR3 nucleotides read TGCGCCAGCAGCTTGGGGACAGGGGACAATCAGCCCCAGCATTTT. Full variable domain (rest looked up from reference TRBV5-1 and TRBJ1-5): KAGVTQTPRYLIKTRGQQVTLSCSPISGHRSVSWYQQTPGQGLQFLFEYFSETQRNKGNFPGRFSGRQFSNSRSEMNVSTLELGDSALYLCASSLGTGDNQPQHFGDGTRLSIL.

The V call is TRBV24-1, the J call TRBJ1-2, with 8 bases lining up with TRBD1. CDR1 KGHDR and CDR2 SFDVKD come from the germline V gene. V lost 3 bases to trimming and J lost 6 bases; unmatched junction nucleotides: 8. This CDR3 spans 15 amino acids. The CDR3 region is CATSDPRTGRDGYTF. The DNA of the CDR3 is TGTGCCACCAGTGATCCCCGGACAGGGAGGGATGGCTACACCTTC.

The chain recombines TRBV5-4 with TRBJ1-4; 7 bases fit TRBD1. The CDR3 is made up of 14 amino acids. The J segment lost 4 bases and the V segment lost 4 bases, leaving 4 bases of the junction unmatched. Germline values: CDR1 SGHNT, CDR2 YYREEE (reference sequence). This CDR3 is CASSLGTVNEKLFF. DNA for the CDR3: TGTGCCAGCAGCCTCGGGACAGTTAATGAAAAACTGTTTTTT.

The genes are TRBV10-2 and TRBJ1-6; D call uncertain. Trimming cost V 2 bases and J 0 bases, with 5 bases left between them. Germline loops: CDR1 WSHSY, CDR2 SAAADI. The CDR3 extends over 15 amino acids. Here the CDR3 reads CASSELSSYNSPLHF. The CDR3 bases are TGCGCCAGCAGTGAGCTCAGCTCCTATAATTCACCCCTCCACTTT.

CDR3 sequence: CASSQPGGEAFF. Written as DNA, the CDR3 is TGTGCCAGCAGCCAGCCTGGGGGGGAGGCTTTCTTT. V gene TRBV3-1 (or the pseudogene TRBV3-2) combines with J gene TRBJ1-1, with D possibly being TRBD1 (5 bases). Looked up from germline, CDR1 is LGHDT and CDR2 is YNNKEL (reference sequence). V was clipped by 3 bases and J by 11 bases, with 13 bases between them. CDR3 length equals 12 residues.

This clone was detected ten times or more. This chain uses TRBV7-9 with TRBJ1-2; possible D gene TRBD1, 5 bases. Germline assignment: CDR1 SEHNR and CDR2 FQNEAQ (reference sequence). The CDR3 is 15 residues long. Between the trimmed V and J ends, which lost 5 bases and 2 bases, there was a span of 15 bases. The CDR3 region is CASSPSGGENYGYTF. The CDR3 DNA is TGTGCCAGCAGCCCCTCGGGAGGGGAAAACTATGGCTACACCTTC.

This chain uses TRBV5-4 with TRBJ2-7; unclear D gene. The CDR3 loop spans 11 amino acids. Germline assignment: CDR1 SGHNT and CDR2 YYREEE (reference sequence). Trimming removed 4 bases from V and 7 bases from J, with 9 bases in between. The CDR3 region is CASSRMGEQYF. The CDR3 DNA follows: TGTGCCAGCAGCCGCATGGGGGAGCAGTACTTC.

A few counts support this clone. Here the CDR3 reads CASSPGGTDTIYF. The CDR3, as DNA: TGTGCCAGCAGCCCAGGAGGGACGGACACCATATATTTT. The chain uses TRBV9 and TRBJ1-3; a possible D gene is TRBD1 (5 bases). CDR3 length: 13 residues. V was cut by 4 bases and J by 8 bases, with 13 bases left in between. The V gene's germline CDR1 is SGDLS and CDR2 YYNGEE.

The rearrangement uses TRBV7-6 and TRBJ1-6; 8 bases line up with TRBD1. CDR3 length: 15 residues. Trimming took 1 base from V and 6 from J; bases not matched to a gene: 2. Germline values: CDR1 SGHVS, CDR2 FNYEAQ. The CDR3 sequence is CASSLGTGSNSPLHF. Written as DNA, the CDR3 is TGTGCCAGCAGCTTAGGGACAGGGAGTAATTCACCCCTCCACTTT.